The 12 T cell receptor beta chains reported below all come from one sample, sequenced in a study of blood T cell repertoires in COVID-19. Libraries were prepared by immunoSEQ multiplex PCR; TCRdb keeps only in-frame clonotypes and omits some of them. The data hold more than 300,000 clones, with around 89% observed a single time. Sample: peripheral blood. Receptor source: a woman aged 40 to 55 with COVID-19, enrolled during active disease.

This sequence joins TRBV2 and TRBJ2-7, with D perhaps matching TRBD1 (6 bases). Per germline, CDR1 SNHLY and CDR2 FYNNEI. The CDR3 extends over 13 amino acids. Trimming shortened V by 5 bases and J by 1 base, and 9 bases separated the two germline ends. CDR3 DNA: TGTGCCAGCAGTATGGACAGATCCTACGAGCAGTACTTC. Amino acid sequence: CASSMDRSYEQYF.

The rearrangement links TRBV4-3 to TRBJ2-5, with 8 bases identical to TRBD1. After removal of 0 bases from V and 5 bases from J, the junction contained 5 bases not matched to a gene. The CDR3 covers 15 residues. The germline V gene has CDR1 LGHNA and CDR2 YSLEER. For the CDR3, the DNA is TGCGCCAGCAGCCAAGAAGCCAGGGGGCCGGAGACCCAGTACTTC. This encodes CASSQEARGPETQYF.

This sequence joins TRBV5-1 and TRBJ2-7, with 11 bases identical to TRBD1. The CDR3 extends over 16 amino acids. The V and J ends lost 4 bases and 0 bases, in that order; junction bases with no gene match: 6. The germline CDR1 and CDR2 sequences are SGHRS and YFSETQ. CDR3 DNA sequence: TGCGCCAGCAGCAGGACAGGGGGCAGCCTCTCCTACGAGCAGTACTTC. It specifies CASSRTGGSLSYEQYF.

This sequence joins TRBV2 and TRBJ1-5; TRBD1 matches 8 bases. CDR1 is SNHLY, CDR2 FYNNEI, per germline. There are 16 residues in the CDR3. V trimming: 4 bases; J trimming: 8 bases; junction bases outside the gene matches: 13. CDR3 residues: CASSARPGTGLEPQHF. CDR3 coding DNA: TGTGCCAGCAGTGCTCGACCCGGGACAGGACTTGAGCCCCAGCATTTT.

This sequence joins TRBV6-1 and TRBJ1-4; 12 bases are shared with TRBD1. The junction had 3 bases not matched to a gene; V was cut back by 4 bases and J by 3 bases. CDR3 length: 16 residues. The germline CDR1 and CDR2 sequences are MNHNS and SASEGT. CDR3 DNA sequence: TGTGCCAGCAGTGGGGACAGGGGGCCGGCTAATGAAAAACTGTTTTTT. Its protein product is CASSGDRGPANEKLFF.

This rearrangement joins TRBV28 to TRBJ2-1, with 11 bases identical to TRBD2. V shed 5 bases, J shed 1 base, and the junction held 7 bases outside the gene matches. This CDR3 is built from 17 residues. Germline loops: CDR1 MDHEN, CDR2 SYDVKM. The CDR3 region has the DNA TGTGCCAGCAGTGTTACTAGCGGGAGTGGTTCCTACAATGAGCAGTTCTTC. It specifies CASSVTSGSGSYNEQFF. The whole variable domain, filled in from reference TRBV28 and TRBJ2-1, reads DVKVTQSSRYLVKRTGEKVFLECVQDMDHENMFWYRQDPGLGLRLIYFSYDVKMKEKGDIPEGYSVSREKKERFSLILESASTNQTSMYLCASSVTSGSGSYNEQFFGPGTRLTVL.

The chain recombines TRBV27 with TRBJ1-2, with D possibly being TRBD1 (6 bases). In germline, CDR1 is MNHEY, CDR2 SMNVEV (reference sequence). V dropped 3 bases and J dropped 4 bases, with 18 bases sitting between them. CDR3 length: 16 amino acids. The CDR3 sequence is CASSFVGGGLGYGYTF. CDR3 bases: TGTGCCAGCAGTTTCGTGGGCGGGGGCCTGGGCTATGGCTACACCTTC.

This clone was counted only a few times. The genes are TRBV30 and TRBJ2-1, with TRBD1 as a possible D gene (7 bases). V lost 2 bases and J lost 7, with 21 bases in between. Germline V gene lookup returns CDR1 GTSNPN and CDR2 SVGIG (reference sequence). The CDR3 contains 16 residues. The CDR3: CAWSRARQGGRNEQFF. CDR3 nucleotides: TGTGCCTGGAGTCGGGCCAGACAGGGTGGGAGGAATGAGCAGTTCTTC. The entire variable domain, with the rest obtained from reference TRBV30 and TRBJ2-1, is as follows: SQTIHQWPATLVQPVGSPLSLECTVEGTSNPNLYWYRQAAGRGLQLLFYSVGIGQISSEVPQNLSASRPQDRQFILSSKKLLLSDSGFYLCAWSRARQGGRNEQFFGPGTRLTVL.

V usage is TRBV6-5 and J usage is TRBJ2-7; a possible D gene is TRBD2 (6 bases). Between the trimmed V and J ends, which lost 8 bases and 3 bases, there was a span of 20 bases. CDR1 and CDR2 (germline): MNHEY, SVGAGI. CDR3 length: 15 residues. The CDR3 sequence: CASQYSGSGNYEQYF. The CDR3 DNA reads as TGTGCCAGCCAATATTCCGGTAGCGGCAACTACGAGCAGTACTTC.

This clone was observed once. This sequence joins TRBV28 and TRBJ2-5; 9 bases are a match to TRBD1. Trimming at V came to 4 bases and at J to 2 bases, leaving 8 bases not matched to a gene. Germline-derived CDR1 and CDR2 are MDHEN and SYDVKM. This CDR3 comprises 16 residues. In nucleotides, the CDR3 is TGTGCCAGCAGTTCTGGGGGACAGGGAGGGCAAGAGACCCAGTACTTC. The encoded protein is CASSSGGQGGQETQYF.

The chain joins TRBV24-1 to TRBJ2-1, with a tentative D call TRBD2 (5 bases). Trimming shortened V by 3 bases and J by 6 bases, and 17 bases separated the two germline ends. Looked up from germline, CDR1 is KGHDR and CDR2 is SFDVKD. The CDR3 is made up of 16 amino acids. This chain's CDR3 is CATSDPRLAKVNEQFF. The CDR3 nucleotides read TGTGCCACCAGTGATCCCCGGTTAGCGAAGGTCAATGAGCAGTTCTTC.

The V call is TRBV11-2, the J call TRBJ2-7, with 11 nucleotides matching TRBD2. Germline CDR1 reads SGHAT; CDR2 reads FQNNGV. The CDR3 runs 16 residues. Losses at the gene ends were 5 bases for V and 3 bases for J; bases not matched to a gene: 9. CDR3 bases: TGTGCCAGCAGCCGCACAGGGACTAGCGGAAACTACGAGCAGTACTTC. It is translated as CASSRTGTSGNYEQYF.